A single T cell receptor beta chain is shown here with its context. This sample is drawn from a study of T cell changes during pregnancy in multiple sclerosis. The data were produced by immunoSEQ multiplex PCR, yet TCRdb's version contains in-frame clones alone and is incomplete. The sample lists tens of thousands of clones, roughly 89% occurring once. The CDR3 is 16 amino acids. Germline V gene sequence: CDR1 SGHRS, CDR2 YFSETQ. Trimming stripped 2 bases from V and 6 bases from J, with 19 bases between. The rearrangement links TRBV5-1 to TRBJ2-3; no definite D call. This clonotype originated in a female donor in good health, enrolled as a control in a pregnancy study. The sequencing used peripheral blood, collected in the third trimester of pregnancy. The CDR3 nucleotides are TGCGCCAGCAGCTTAATCGAAGCGCTCAGAGCGGATACGCAGTATTTT. Protein: CASSLIEALRADTQYF.